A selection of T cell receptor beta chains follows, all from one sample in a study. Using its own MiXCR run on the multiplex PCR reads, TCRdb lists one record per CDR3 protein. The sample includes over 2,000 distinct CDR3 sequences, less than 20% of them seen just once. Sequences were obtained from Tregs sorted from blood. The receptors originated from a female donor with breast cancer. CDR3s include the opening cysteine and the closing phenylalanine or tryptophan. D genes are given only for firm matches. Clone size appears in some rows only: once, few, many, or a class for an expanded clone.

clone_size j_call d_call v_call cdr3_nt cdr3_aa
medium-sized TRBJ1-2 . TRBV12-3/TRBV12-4 TGTGCCAGCCGAACAGCGAACTATGGCTACACCTTC CASRTANYGYTF
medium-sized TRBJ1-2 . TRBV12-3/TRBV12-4 TGTGCCAGCAGTCCTCGTGTTATCGGACATGGCTACACCTTC CASSPRVIGHGYTF
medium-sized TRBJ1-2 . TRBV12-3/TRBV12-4 TGTGCCAGCAGTTTGGCAGGGACTAACTATGGCTACACCTTC CASSLAGTNYGYTF
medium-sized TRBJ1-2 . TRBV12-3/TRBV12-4 TGTGCCAGCAGTTTCCGCACAGGGAACTATGGCTACACCTTC CASSFRTGNYGYTF
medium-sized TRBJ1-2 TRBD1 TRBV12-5 TGTGCTAGTGCTCCCGGGACAGGCCCTTGGGGCTACACCTTC CASAPGTGPWGYTF
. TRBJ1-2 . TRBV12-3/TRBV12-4 TGTGCCAGCAGGTCCGGGACGCCCATGAGTGGCTACACCTTC CASRSGTPMSGYTF
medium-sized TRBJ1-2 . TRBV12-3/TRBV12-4 TGTGCCAGCAGTTTAGGGCGGACGAACGGCGGCTACACCTTC CASSLGRTNGGYTF
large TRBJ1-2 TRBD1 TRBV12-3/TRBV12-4 TGTGCCAGCACCCCGAACCCAGATACAGGGGATGGCTACACCTTC CASTPNPDTGDGYTF
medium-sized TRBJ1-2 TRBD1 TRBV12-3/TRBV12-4 TGTGCCAGCAGTTCGGCCCGACAGGGGAGCTATGGCTACACCTTC CASSSARQGSYGYTF
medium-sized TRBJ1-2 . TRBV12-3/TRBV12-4 TGTGCCAGCAGTTTGGCCCGGACAGATGCTAACTATGGCTACACCTTC CASSLARTDANYGYTF
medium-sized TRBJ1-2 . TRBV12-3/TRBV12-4 TGTGCCAGCAGCCAGGACGGCTATGGCTACACCTTC CASSQDGYGYTF
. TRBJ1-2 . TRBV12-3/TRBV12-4 TGTGCCGGCAGCGGAAATGGCTACATCTTC CAGSGNGYIF
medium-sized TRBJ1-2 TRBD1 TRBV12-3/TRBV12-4 TGTGCCAGCAGTTCCACGCCTTCCGGGACAGATAACTATGGCTACACCTTC CASSSTPSGTDNYGYTF
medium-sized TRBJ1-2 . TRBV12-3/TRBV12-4 TGTGCCAGCAGTTTAGTTTTAGACAGATTCACCTATGGCTACACCTTC CASSLVLDRFTYGYTF
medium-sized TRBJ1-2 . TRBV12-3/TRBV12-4 TGTGCCAGCAGTGACAAAAGCTATGGCTACACCTTC CASSDKSYGYTF
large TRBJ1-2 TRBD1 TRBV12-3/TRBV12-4 TGTGCCAGCAGTTTGGGGACAGCTAACTATGGCTACACCTTC CASSLGTANYGYTF
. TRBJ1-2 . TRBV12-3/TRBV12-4 TGTGCCAGCAGTTTTGGGTCCAATAGCTATGACTACACCTTC CASSFGSNSYDYTF
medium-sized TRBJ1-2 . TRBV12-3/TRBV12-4 TGTGCCAGCAGCCCTAGGTTAGCTAACTATGGCTACACCTTC CASSPRLANYGYTF
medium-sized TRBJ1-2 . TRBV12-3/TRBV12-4 TGTGCCAGCAGTAACCTGGACCCAGGGGATAGGTATGGCTACACCTTC CASSNLDPGDRYGYTF
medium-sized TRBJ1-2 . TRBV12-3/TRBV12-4 TGTGCCAGCAGTTTCACTGGGTTGTTCTACACCTTC CASSFTGLFYTF
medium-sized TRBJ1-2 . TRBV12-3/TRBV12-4 TGTGCCAGCAGTTTGACTATCGCTAACTATGGCTACACCTTC CASSLTIANYGYTF
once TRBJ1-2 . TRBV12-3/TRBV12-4 TGTGTCGGGAGGGGTAACTATGGCTACACCTTC CVGRGNYGYTF
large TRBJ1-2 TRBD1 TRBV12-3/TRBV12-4 TGTGCCAGCAGTTTCGCGACCGGGACAGGGGACGGCTACACCTTC CASSFATGTGDGYTF
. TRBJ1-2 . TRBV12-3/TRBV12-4 TGTGCCAGCAGTTTGGTAACAGCTGACTGTGGCTACACCTTC CASSLVTADCGYTF
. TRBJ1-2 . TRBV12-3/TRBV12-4 TGTGCCAGCAGTTCCGGACGGGGCCACGGCTACACCTTC CASSSGRGHGYTF
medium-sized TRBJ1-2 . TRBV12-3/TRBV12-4 TGTGCCAGCAGTTTCGGGTTCTATGGCTACACCTTC CASSFGFYGYTF
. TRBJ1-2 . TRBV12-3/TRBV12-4 TGTGCCAGCACCACCCTCGACTATGGCTACACCTTC CASTTLDYGYTF
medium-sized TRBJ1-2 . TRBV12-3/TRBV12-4 TGTGCCAGCAACAAAGACGGGAGTGTATATGGCTACACCTTC CASNKDGSVYGYTF
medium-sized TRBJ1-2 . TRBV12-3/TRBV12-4 TGTGCCAGCAGTCCATCGACAGCTCCTAACTATGGCTACACCTTC CASSPSTAPNYGYTF
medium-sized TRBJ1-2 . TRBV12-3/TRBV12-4 TGTGCCAGCAGTTTGGGAATTTATGACAGTAACGGCTACACCTTC CASSLGIYDSNGYTF
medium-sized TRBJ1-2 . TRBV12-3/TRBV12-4 TGTGCCAGCAGTTTCGCGGCAGTTATGGCTAACTATGGCTACACCTTC CASSFAAVMANYGYTF
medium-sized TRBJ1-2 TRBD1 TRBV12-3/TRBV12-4 TGTGCCAGCAGTCATGGACAGGACTATGGCTACACCTTC CASSHGQDYGYTF